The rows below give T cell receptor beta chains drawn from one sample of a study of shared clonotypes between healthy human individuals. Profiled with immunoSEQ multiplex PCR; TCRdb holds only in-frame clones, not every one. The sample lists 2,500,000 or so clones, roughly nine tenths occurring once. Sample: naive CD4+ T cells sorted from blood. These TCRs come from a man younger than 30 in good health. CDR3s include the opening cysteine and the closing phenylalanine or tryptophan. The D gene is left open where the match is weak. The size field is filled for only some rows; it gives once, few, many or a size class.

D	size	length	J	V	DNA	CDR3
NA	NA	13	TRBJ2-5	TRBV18	TGTGCCAGCTCACTCGAAACCCAAGAGACCCAGTACTTC	CASSLETQETQYF
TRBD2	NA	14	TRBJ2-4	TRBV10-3	TGTGCCATCAGTGAAGGCGGGAGGGCCAGCATTCAGTACTTC	CAISEGGRASIQYF
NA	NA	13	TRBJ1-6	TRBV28	TGTGCCAGCAGCGGACGACAGGATTCACCCCTCCACTTT	CASSGRQDSPLHF
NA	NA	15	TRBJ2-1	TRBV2	TGTGCCAGCAGTCCCCGGGTAGCGTCCTACAATGAGCAGTTCTTC	CASSPRVASYNEQFF
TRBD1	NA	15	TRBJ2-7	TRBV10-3	TGTGCCATCAGTGATCTCGGGACAGGGATCTACGAGCAGTACTTC	CAISDLGTGIYEQYF
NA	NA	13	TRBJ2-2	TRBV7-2	TGTGCCAGCAGCTCTCTAAACACCGGGGAGCTGTTTTTT	CASSSLNTGELFF
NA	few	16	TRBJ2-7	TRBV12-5	TGTGCTAGTGGTTTGGTACGACAGGCAGAATCTTACGAGCAGTACTTC	CASGLVRQAESYEQYF
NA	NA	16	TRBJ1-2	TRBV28	TGTGCCACCATCCAAAGCGGCGCAGAGGCTAACTATGGCTACACCTTC	CATIQSGAEANYGYTF
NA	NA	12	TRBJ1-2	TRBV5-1	TGCGCCAGCAGGCAGGGGAACTATGGCTACACCTTC	CASRQGNYGYTF
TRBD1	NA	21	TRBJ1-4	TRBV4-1	TGCGCCAGCAGCCAAGGAGGCTCTTCCCTGGGTAAGGGACAGGGTGAAGAAAAACTGTTTTTT	CASSQGGSSLGKGQGEEKLFF
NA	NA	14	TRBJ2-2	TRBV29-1	TGCAGCGTTAAAGCAGTATCGAACACCGGGGAGCTGTTTTTT	CSVKAVSNTGELFF
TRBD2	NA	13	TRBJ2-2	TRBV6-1	TGTGCCAGCATAGGCGGGAGTGTCGGGGAGCTGTTTTTT	CASIGGSVGELFF
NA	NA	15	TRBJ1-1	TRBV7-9	TGTGCCAGCAGCATATACAGGGAGGGGTACACTGAAGCTTTCTTT	CASSIYREGYTEAFF
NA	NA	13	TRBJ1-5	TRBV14	TGTGCCAGCAGCCAAGGGGGGAATCAGCCCCAGCATTTT	CASSQGGNQPQHF
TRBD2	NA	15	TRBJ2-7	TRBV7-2	TGTGCCAGCAGCTTAGCGGCTAGCGGGAACTACGAGCAGTACTTC	CASSLAASGNYEQYF
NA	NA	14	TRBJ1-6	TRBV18	TGTGCCAGCTCATCAGGGGTGAATAATTCACCCCTCCACTTT	CASSSGVNNSPLHF
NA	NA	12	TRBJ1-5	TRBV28	TGTGCCAGCAGTTTGGTGAATCAGCCCCAGCATTTT	CASSLVNQPQHF
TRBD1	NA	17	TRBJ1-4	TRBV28	TGTGCCAGCACCTCTTCGGCAGGGGGGGGTACTAATGAAAAACTGTTTTTT	CASTSSAGGGTNEKLFF